A selection of T cell receptor beta chains follows, all from one sample in a study of control samples from healthy donors and cancer patients. Generated by immunoSEQ multiplex PCR, the TCRdb table keeps only in-frame clones and is missing some. The sample consists of about 150,000 clones, roughly 93% of them appearing once. Sequences were obtained from blood. Receptor source: a man aged 45 to 65 in good health. CDR3s include the opening cysteine and the closing phenylalanine or tryptophan. The D gene is left open where the match is weak. Size is stated for part of the rows, as once, few or many counts, or as a class when the clone is expanded.

CDR3 protein: CASSRGWDTEAFF; CDR3 DNA: TGTGCCAGCAGCCGAGGATGGGACACTGAAGCTTTCTTT; D gene: -; V gene: TRBV7-9; CDR3 length: 13; J gene: TRBJ1-1; clone size: -
CDR3 protein: CASSPQGSYGYTF; CDR3 DNA: TGTGCCAGCAGTCCTCAGGGGTCCTATGGCTACACCTTC; D gene: -; V gene: TRBV2; CDR3 length: 13; J gene: TRBJ1-2; clone size: -
CDR3 protein: CASSSDTVQYEQYF; CDR3 DNA: TGCGCCAGCAGCTCGGACACGGTTCAGTACGAGCAGTACTTC; D gene: -; V gene: TRBV5-1; CDR3 length: 14; J gene: TRBJ2-7; clone size: -
CDR3 protein: CASSWRESDTQYF; CDR3 DNA: TGTGCCAGCAGTTGGAGGGAATCAGATACGCAGTATTTT; D gene: -; V gene: TRBV27; CDR3 length: 13; J gene: TRBJ2-3; clone size: once
CDR3 protein: CASSFGQAYEQYF; CDR3 DNA: TGTGCCAGCAGCTTCGGGCAGGCCTACGAGCAGTACTTC; D gene: -; V gene: TRBV11-3; CDR3 length: 13; J gene: TRBJ2-7; clone size: once
CDR3 protein: CASSFDIDTEAFF; CDR3 DNA: TGTGCCAGCAGTTTCGACATCGACACTGAAGCTTTCTTT; D gene: -; V gene: TRBV5-4; CDR3 length: 13; J gene: TRBJ1-1; clone size: -
CDR3 protein: CASSLRSRSTNEKLFF; CDR3 DNA: TGTGCCAGCAGCTTAAGGTCAAGGTCAACTAATGAAAAACTGTTTTTT; D gene: -; V gene: TRBV7-2; CDR3 length: 16; J gene: TRBJ1-4; clone size: -
CDR3 protein: CASRRGGPLDEQYF; CDR3 DNA: TGTGCCAGCAGACGGGGGGGCCCTTTAGACGAGCAGTACTTC; D gene: TRBD2; V gene: TRBV6-5; CDR3 length: 14; J gene: TRBJ2-7; clone size: -
CDR3 protein: CASSPGQVTNTEAFF; CDR3 DNA: TGTGCCAGCAGCCCGGGACAGGTTACGAACACTGAAGCTTTCTTT; D gene: TRBD1; V gene: TRBV7-3; CDR3 length: 15; J gene: TRBJ1-1; clone size: -
CDR3 protein: CASSFGGRGTEAFF; CDR3 DNA: TGTGCCAGCAGCTTCGGAGGGAGGGGGACTGAAGCTTTCTTT; D gene: -; V gene: TRBV3-1/TRBV3-2; CDR3 length: 14; J gene: TRBJ1-1; clone size: -
CDR3 protein: CASSPSIGLEIYEQYF; CDR3 DNA: TGTGCCAGCAGCCCCTCTATCGGCCTAGAAATTTACGAGCAGTACTTC; D gene: -; V gene: TRBV14; CDR3 length: 16; J gene: TRBJ2-7; clone size: once
CDR3 protein: CASSLARQGTDTQYF; CDR3 DNA: TGCGCCAGCAGCTTGGCAAGGCAGGGTACAGATACGCAGTATTTT; D gene: -; V gene: TRBV5-1; CDR3 length: 15; J gene: TRBJ2-3; clone size: -
CDR3 protein: CASSSGRGDTEAFF; CDR3 DNA: TGTGCCAGCAGCTCGGGGAGGGGGGACACTGAAGCTTTCTTT; D gene: -; V gene: TRBV5-6; CDR3 length: 14; J gene: TRBJ1-1; clone size: -
CDR3 protein: CTSSQVNHRDSSYEQYF; CDR3 DNA: TGCACCAGCAGCCAAGTAAACCACCGGGACTCTTCCTACGAGCAGTACTTC; D gene: -; V gene: TRBV1; CDR3 length: 17; J gene: TRBJ2-7; clone size: -
CDR3 protein: CASSLEGGQLEQFF; CDR3 DNA: TGCGCCAGCAGCTTGGAGGGGGGCCAGTTGGAGCAGTTCTTC; D gene: -; V gene: TRBV5-1; CDR3 length: 14; J gene: TRBJ2-1; clone size: -
CDR3 protein: CASSPRDRGRETQYF; CDR3 DNA: TGCGCCAGCAGCCCCCGGGACAGGGGTCGGGAGACCCAGTACTTC; D gene: TRBD1; V gene: TRBV4-1; CDR3 length: 15; J gene: TRBJ2-5; clone size: -
CDR3 protein: CASSRGHPSWEQYF; CDR3 DNA: TGCGCCAGCAGCCGGGGCCATCCTTCTTGGGAGCAGTACTTC; D gene: -; V gene: TRBV5-1; CDR3 length: 14; J gene: TRBJ2-7; clone size: -
CDR3 protein: CREDSGPFF; CDR3 DNA: TGCAGGGAGGACAGTGGGCCTTTCTTT; D gene: -; V gene: TRBV20-1; CDR3 length: 9; J gene: TRBJ1-1; clone size: -
CDR3 protein: CASSLGRLAYNEQFF; CDR3 DNA: TGTGCCAGCAGTTTAGGGAGACTAGCCTACAATGAGCAGTTCTTC; D gene: -; V gene: TRBV28; CDR3 length: 15; J gene: TRBJ2-1; clone size: -
CDR3 protein: CSVGQVKQDF; CDR3 DNA: TGCAGTGTTGGACAGGTCAAGCAGGACTTC; D gene: TRBD1; V gene: TRBV20-1; CDR3 length: 10; J gene: TRBJ2-4; clone size: -
CDR3 protein: CATSPTGNTEAFF; CDR3 DNA: TGTGCCACCAGCCCGACAGGGAACACTGAAGCTTTCTTT; D gene: -; V gene: TRBV15; CDR3 length: 13; J gene: TRBJ1-1; clone size: -
CDR3 protein: CSVGTSGRYEQFF; CDR3 DNA: TGCAGCGTTGGGACTAGCGGGAGGTATGAGCAGTTCTTC; D gene: TRBD2; V gene: TRBV29-1; CDR3 length: 13; J gene: TRBJ2-1; clone size: -
CDR3 protein: CASSFRDRETQYF; CDR3 DNA: TGTGCCAGCAGTTTCCGGGACAGAGAGACCCAGTACTTC; D gene: TRBD1; V gene: TRBV28; CDR3 length: 13; J gene: TRBJ2-5; clone size: -
CDR3 protein: CASSQRTGRELFF; CDR3 DNA: TGTGCCAGCAGCCAAAGAACCGGGCGGGAGCTGTTTTTT; D gene: -; V gene: TRBV16; CDR3 length: 13; J gene: TRBJ2-2; clone size: -